Listed below are T cell receptor beta chains from one sample, sequenced in a study of type 1 regulatory T cells. These receptors lack a known antigen. MiXCR was run by TCRdb on the reads, yielding one entry per CDR3 protein. The sample records tens of thousands of distinct CDR3 sequences, over 55% being singletons. Sequencing input: cultured T cells, either the whole culture or a sorted T cell fraction (not recorded which). These receptors all come from a human donor in good health. The CDR3 runs from the conserved cysteine through the conserved F or W. D genes are given only for firm matches. Where a row states a size, it is once, few, many or the class of an expanded clone; other rows omit it.

J: TRBJ2-3; V: TRBV18; size: NA; D: NA; CDR3: CASSPGMADTQYF; DNA: TGTGCCAGCTCACCAGGGATGGCAGATACGCAGTATTTT
J: TRBJ2-3; V: TRBV5-6; size: NA; D: TRBD1; CDR3: CASSRLLGTGISDTQYF; DNA: TGTGCCAGCAGCCGGCTTCTCGGGACAGGGATATCAGATACGCAGTATTTT
J: TRBJ1-1; V: TRBV7-2; size: NA; D: NA; CDR3: CASSLEMNTEAFF; DNA: TGTGCCAGCAGCTTAGAGATGAACACTGAAGCTTTCTTT
J: TRBJ1-2; V: TRBV12-3/TRBV12-4; size: NA; D: NA; CDR3: CASRLEGHGGYTF; DNA: TGTGCCAGCAGGCTGGAGGGACATGGCGGCTACACCTTC
J: TRBJ1-2; V: TRBV30; size: NA; D: NA; CDR3: CAWEGGNYGYTF; DNA: TGTGCCTGGGAGGGTGGAAACTATGGCTACACCTTC
J: TRBJ2-1; V: TRBV20-1; size: NA; D: NA; CDR3: CSARDLSSYNEQFF; DNA: TGCAGTGCTAGAGACCTGAGCTCCTACAATGAGCAGTTCTTC
J: TRBJ1-3; V: TRBV4-3; size: NA; D: NA; CDR3: CASSQNRLSSGNTIYF; DNA: TGCGCCAGCAGCCAAAACAGGCTCAGCTCTGGAAACACCATATATTTT
J: TRBJ1-1; V: TRBV20-1; size: NA; D: NA; CDR3: CSARSGTLNTEAFF; DNA: TGCAGTGCTAGATCCGGGACACTGAACACTGAAGCTTTCTTT
J: TRBJ2-7; V: TRBV11-2; size: NA; D: TRBD2; CDR3: CASSSLAGTSSYEQYF; DNA: TGTGCCAGCAGCTCGCTAGCGGGGACTAGCTCCTACGAGCAGTACTTC
J: TRBJ1-2; V: TRBV4-2; size: few; D: NA; CDR3: CASSQDLIAGANYGYTF; DNA: TGTGCCAGCAGCCAAGATCTCATTGCGGGGGCTAACTATGGCTACACCTTC
J: TRBJ2-7; V: TRBV11-2; size: NA; D: NA; CDR3: CASSRILGWDYEQYF; DNA: TGTGCCAGCAGCCGCATATTAGGGTGGGACTACGAGCAGTACTTC
J: TRBJ2-7; V: TRBV25-1; size: few; D: TRBD1; CDR3: CASRQSGTGPSTAYEQYF; DNA: TGTGCCAGCAGGCAATCCGGGACAGGGCCCTCAACGGCCTACGAGCAGTACTTC
J: TRBJ1-1; V: TRBV7-9; size: NA; D: NA; CDR3: CASSPEAFF; DNA: TGTGCCAGCAGCCCTGAAGCTTTCTTT
J: TRBJ1-2; V: TRBV12-3/TRBV12-4; size: once; D: NA; CDR3: CASSPRTELNGYTF; DNA: TGTGCCAGCAGCCCGAGGACAGAACTCAATGGCTACACCTTC
J: TRBJ2-1; V: TRBV5-1; size: few; D: NA; CDR3: CASSGESSYNEQFF; DNA: TGCGCCAGCTCCGGAGAGAGCTCCTACAATGAGCAGTTCTTC
J: TRBJ1-6; V: TRBV28; size: NA; D: NA; CDR3: CASSLLENYNSPLHF; DNA: TGTGCCAGCAGTTTACTAGAAAATTATAATTCACCCCTCCACTTT
J: TRBJ2-3; V: TRBV7-2; size: medium-sized; D: NA; CDR3: CASSPNLRTTQYF; DNA: TGTGCCAGCAGCCCCAACCTCCGGACTACGCAGTATTTT
J: TRBJ2-5; V: TRBV18; size: medium-sized; D: NA; CDR3: CASSPATGFQETQYF; DNA: TGTGCCAGCTCACCAGCGACAGGTTTCCAAGAGACCCAGTACTTC
J: TRBJ1-4; V: TRBV12-3/TRBV12-4; size: once; D: NA; CDR3: CASSTRTGGLEKLFF; DNA: TGTGCCAGCAGTACACGGACGGGGGGTCTTGAAAAACTGTTTTTT
J: TRBJ2-1; V: TRBV7-2; size: NA; D: NA; CDR3: CASSSTGNEQFF; DNA: TGTGCCAGCAGCTCGACGGGCAATGAGCAGTTCTTC
J: TRBJ2-3; V: TRBV29-1; size: few; D: TRBD2; CDR3: CSVSGGGVTDTQYF; DNA: TGCAGCGTTTCTGGCGGGGGGGTGACAGATACGCAGTATTTT
J: TRBJ2-5; V: TRBV4-2; size: NA; D: TRBD2; CDR3: CASSQNLAGGPATQYF; DNA: TGTGCCAGCAGCCAGAACCTAGCGGGGGGGCCGGCGACCCAGTACTTC
J: TRBJ2-7; V: TRBV20-1; size: NA; D: TRBD2; CDR3: CSALKRAGVGYEQYF; DNA: TGCAGTGCTCTTAAGCGAGCGGGGGTAGGCTACGAGCAGTACTTC
J: TRBJ1-2; V: TRBV25-1; size: NA; D: NA; CDR3: CASSDGYTF; DNA: TGTGCCAGCAGTGATGGCTACACCTTC
J: TRBJ2-5; V: TRBV30; size: NA; D: TRBD2; CDR3: CAWTRRTSGGGTQYF; DNA: TGTGCCTGGACCCGTAGGACTAGCGGGGGAGGGACCCAGTACTTC
J: TRBJ2-7; V: TRBV4-3; size: NA; D: NA; CDR3: CASSQVSRGEQYF; DNA: TGCGCCAGCAGCCAAGTTTCCCGGGGAGAGCAGTACTTC
J: TRBJ1-1; V: TRBV21-1; size: NA; D: NA; CDR3: CASSKATGLGAEAFF; DNA: TGTGCCAGCAGCAAAGCAACAGGGCTAGGCGCTGAAGCTTTCTTT
J: TRBJ2-3; V: TRBV7-2; size: NA; D: NA; CDR3: CASSLDGSTDTQYF; DNA: TGTGCCAGCAGCTTAGACGGGAGCACAGATACGCAGTATTTT
J: TRBJ1-2; V: TRBV5-1; size: NA; D: NA; CDR3: CASSPSVGNYGYTF; DNA: TGCGCCAGCAGCCCATCGGTCGGTAACTATGGCTACACCTTC
J: TRBJ2-7; V: TRBV20-1; size: NA; D: NA; CDR3: CSARDYGGPREQYF; DNA: TGCAGTGCTAGAGATTATGGGGGGCCAAGAGAGCAGTACTTC
J: TRBJ2-7; V: TRBV12-3/TRBV12-4; size: medium-sized; D: TRBD2; CDR3: CASSHIASGIYEQYF; DNA: TGTGCCAGCAGTCACATCGCTAGCGGCATCTACGAGCAGTACTTC
J: TRBJ1-5; V: TRBV29-1; size: NA; D: NA; CDR3: CSVGGGHQPQHF; DNA: TGCAGCGTTGGTGGAGGGCATCAGCCCCAGCATTTT